This T cell receptor beta chain was captured by sequencing in a study of cytomegalovirus exposure and HLA in healthy donors. Whole-study findings and limits: Researchers counted some 150 TCR beta chains as cytomegalovirus-associated.

For this clone: What it binds is unknown.

Germline V lookup: CDR1 SQVTM, CDR2 ANQGSEA. The CDR3 spans 14 residues. The V segment lost 4 bases and the J segment 4 bases; nucleotides outside the gene matches: 2. Primers for the PCR totalled 60 Vbeta and 13 Jbeta. Repertoires were generated with immunoSEQ multiplex PCR, while TCRdb's copy carries only in-frame clones and drops some. The table includes over 100,000 clones, approximately 69% detected once. The clonotype was recovered from a man aged 40-55 years in good health and CMV-seropositive. Sample: PBMCs. The rearrangement uses TRBV29-1 and TRBJ2-1; 12 bases are shared with TRBD2. CDR3 DNA: TGCAGCGTTGGACTAGCGGGAGATTACAATGAGCAGTTCTTC. The encoded protein is CSVGLAGDYNEQFF.